This T cell receptor (beta chain) was captured in a study of blood T cell repertoires in COVID-19. Assay: immunoSEQ multiplex PCR; the TCRdb copy retains only in-frame clones and omits some. The sample contains some 300,000 clones, around four fifths of which appear only once. The CDR3 spans 14 residues. In germline, CDR1 is MNHEY, CDR2 SMNVEV (reference sequence). With 0 bases removed from V and 8 bases from J, the gap between germline ends came to 13 bases. This sequence joins TRBV27 and TRBJ1-2; tentatively, D is TRBD1 (6 bases). The specimen was peripheral blood. This clonotype originated in a woman between 45 and 65 years old with active or convalescent COVID-19. Here the CDR3 reads CASSLSGRGIGYTF. The CDR3 DNA reads TGTGCCAGCAGTTTATCTGGCAGGGGAATCGGCTACACCTTC.